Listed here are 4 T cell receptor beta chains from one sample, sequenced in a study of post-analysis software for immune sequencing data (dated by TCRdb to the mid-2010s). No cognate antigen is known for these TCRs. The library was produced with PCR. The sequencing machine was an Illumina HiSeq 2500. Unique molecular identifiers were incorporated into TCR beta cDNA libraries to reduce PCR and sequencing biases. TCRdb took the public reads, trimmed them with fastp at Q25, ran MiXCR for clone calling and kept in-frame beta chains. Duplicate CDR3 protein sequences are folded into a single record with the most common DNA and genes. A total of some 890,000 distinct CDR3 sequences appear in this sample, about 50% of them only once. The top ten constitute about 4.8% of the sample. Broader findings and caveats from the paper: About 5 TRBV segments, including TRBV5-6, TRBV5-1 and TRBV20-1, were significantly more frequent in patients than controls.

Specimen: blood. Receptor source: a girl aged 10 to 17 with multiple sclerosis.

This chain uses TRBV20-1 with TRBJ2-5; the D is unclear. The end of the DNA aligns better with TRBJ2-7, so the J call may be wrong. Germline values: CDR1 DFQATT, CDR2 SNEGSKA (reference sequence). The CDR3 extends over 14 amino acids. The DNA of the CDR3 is TGCAGTGCTAGAGCACTGGGCCGAGTGAACGAGCAGTACTTC. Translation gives CSARALGRVNEQYF.

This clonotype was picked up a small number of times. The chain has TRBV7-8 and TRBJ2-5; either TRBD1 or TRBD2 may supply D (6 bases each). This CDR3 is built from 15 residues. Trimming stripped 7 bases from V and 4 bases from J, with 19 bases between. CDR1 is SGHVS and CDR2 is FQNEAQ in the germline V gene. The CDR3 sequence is CASTPAEKGGETQYF. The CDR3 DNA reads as TGTGCCAGCACCCCCGCGGAGAAGGGGGGAGAGACCCAGTACTTC.

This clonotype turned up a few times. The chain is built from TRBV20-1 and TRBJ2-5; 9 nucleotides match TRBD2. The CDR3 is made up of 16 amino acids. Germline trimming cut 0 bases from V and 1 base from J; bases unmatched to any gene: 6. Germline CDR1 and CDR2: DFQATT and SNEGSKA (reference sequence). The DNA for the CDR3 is TGCAGTGCTAGAGATCTCAGCGGGGGGCCCCAAGAGACCCAGTACTTC. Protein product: CSARDLSGGPQETQYF.

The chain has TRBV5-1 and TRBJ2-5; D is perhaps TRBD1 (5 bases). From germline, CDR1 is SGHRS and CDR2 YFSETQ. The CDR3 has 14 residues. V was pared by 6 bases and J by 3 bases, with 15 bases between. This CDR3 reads CASTLDSTKETQYF. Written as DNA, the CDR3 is TGCGCCAGCACGCTCGACAGTACGAAAGAGACCCAGTACTTC.